These T cell receptor beta chains were read from a single sample in a study of shared clonotypes between healthy human individuals. Method: immunoSEQ multiplex PCR; TCRdb's copy keeps in-frame clones and lacks some. Of approximately 470,000 clones detected, over 75% appear once; the ten largest clones hold about 13%. Source material: PBMCs. The receptors originated from a woman aged 40-49 years in good health. Some clones in this sample may be carry-over from other donors' samples. Each CDR3 is given with its conserved first and last residue. D genes are given only for firm matches.

V gene: TRBV28; J gene: TRBJ2-3; D gene: NA; CDR3 protein: CATVSPTSTDTQYF; CDR3 DNA: TGTGCCACCGTATCCCCCACTAGCACAGATACGCAGTATTTT
V gene: TRBV5-1; J gene: TRBJ1-1; D gene: TRBD1; CDR3 protein: CASSLVIGQGAFRTEAFF; CDR3 DNA: TGCGCCAGCAGCTTGGTTATCGGGCAGGGGGCTTTTAGAACTGAAGCTTTCTTT
V gene: TRBV30; J gene: TRBJ2-7; D gene: NA; CDR3 protein: CAWSEIRWGPRGYEQYF; CDR3 DNA: TGTGCCTGGAGTGAAATTCGATGGGGCCCCCGGGGCTACGAGCAGTACTTC
V gene: TRBV7-3; J gene: TRBJ2-1; D gene: NA; CDR3 protein: CASSLDSYNEQFF; CDR3 DNA: TGTGCCAGCAGCTTAGATTCCTACAATGAGCAGTTCTTC
V gene: TRBV29-1; J gene: TRBJ1-3; D gene: NA; CDR3 protein: CSVEGGAHTIYF; CDR3 DNA: TGCAGCGTTGAAGGGGGAGCTCACACCATATATTTT
V gene: TRBV13; J gene: TRBJ2-5; D gene: NA; CDR3 protein: CASSLGRYQETQYF; CDR3 DNA: TGTGCCAGCAGCTTAGGCCGGTACCAAGAGACCCAGTACTTC
V gene: TRBV6-1; J gene: TRBJ1-4; D gene: NA; CDR3 protein: CASSAGSPLTNEKLFF; CDR3 DNA: TGTGCCAGCAGTGCGGGGTCGCCCTTGACTAATGAAAAACTGTTTTTT
V gene: TRBV29-1; J gene: TRBJ1-2; D gene: NA; CDR3 protein: CSVEGRTIDYGYTF; CDR3 DNA: TGCAGCGTTGAAGGACGGACGATTGACTATGGCTACACCTTC
V gene: TRBV18; J gene: TRBJ1-5; D gene: NA; CDR3 protein: CASSPDGGNQPQHF; CDR3 DNA: TGTGCCAGCTCACCTGACGGGGGGAATCAGCCCCAGCATTTT
V gene: TRBV29-1; J gene: TRBJ1-1; D gene: NA; CDR3 protein: CSVVALSEAFF; CDR3 DNA: TGCAGCGTTGTTGCGCTTTCAGAAGCTTTCTTT